This T cell receptor beta chain was recovered during a study of T-cell reconstitution after alpha-beta-depleted transplantation in children. Per the germline V gene, CDR1 is LGHNA and CDR2 is YSLEER. This CDR3 has 16 residues. V lost 3 bases, J lost 5 bases, and 13 bases stayed unmatched. Unique molecular identifiers were built into the TCRbeta library. TCRdb passed the PCR reads through MiXCR, listing each CDR3 protein once. The sample yields approximately 350,000 distinct CDR3 sequences, about a tenth seen once. Comment on this clonotype: Being one base from a much bigger clone, this may be a read error.

The clonotype originates from a human donor who donated a stem cell graft to a child with acute lymphoblastic leukemia. The chain couples TRBV4-3 to TRBJ2-7; 7 nucleotides align to TRBD2. Sequencing was performed on PBMCs from the stem cell graft donor, taken from the stem cell graft. This CDR3 is CASSHGTCGSFDEQYF. In DNA form, the CDR3 reads TGCGCCAGCAGCCACGGGACTTGCGGGAGTTTCGACGAGCAGTACTTC.